This T cell receptor (beta chain) was recovered during a study of T cell changes during pregnancy in multiple sclerosis. Per germline, CDR1 SEHNR and CDR2 FQNEAQ (reference sequence). The V segment lost 4 bases and the J segment 0 bases; nucleotides outside the gene matches: 5. The CDR3 spans 16 residues. Profiled with immunoSEQ multiplex PCR; TCRdb holds only in-frame clones, not every one. The sample comprises 40,000 to 55,000 clones, about nine tenths of which are singletons, and roughly 1.2% rests with the top ten. The TCR was taken from a female donor with multiple sclerosis, enrolled in a pregnancy study. The input for sequencing was CD4+ T cells from peripheral blood mononuclear cells, taken after pregnancy. The rearrangement uses TRBV7-9 and TRBJ2-2; 7 nucleotides match TRBD1. Written as DNA, the CDR3 is TGTGCCAGCAGCTCGCAGACAGGGACGAACACCGGGGAGCTGTTTTTT. It codes for CASSSQTGTNTGELFF.